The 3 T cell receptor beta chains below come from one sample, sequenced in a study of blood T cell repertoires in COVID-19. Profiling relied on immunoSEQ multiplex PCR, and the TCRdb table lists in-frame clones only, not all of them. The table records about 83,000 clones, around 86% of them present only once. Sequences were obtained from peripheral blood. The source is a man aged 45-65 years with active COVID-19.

CDR3 loop: CASSIVKGGRREQFF. For the CDR3, the DNA is TGTGCCAGTAGTATTGTAAAGGGAGGGAGGAGGGAGCAGTTCTTC. The chain links TRBV19 to TRBJ2-1; 7 bases agree with TRBD2. The length of the CDR3 is 15 residues. In germline, CDR1 is LNHDA, CDR2 SQIVND (reference sequence). Trimming at V came to 3 bases and at J to 10 bases, leaving 12 bases not matched to a gene.

The CDR3 DNA is TGTGCCAGCAGTCTATCCGGGACAAGCATGTACGAGCAGTACTTC. Protein: CASSLSGTSMYEQYF. The chain is built from TRBV6-5 and TRBJ2-7; D perhaps matches TRBD1 (6 bases). V lost 5 bases and J lost 4, with 18 bases in between. Per germline, CDR1 MNHEY and CDR2 SVGAGI. There are 15 residues in the CDR3.

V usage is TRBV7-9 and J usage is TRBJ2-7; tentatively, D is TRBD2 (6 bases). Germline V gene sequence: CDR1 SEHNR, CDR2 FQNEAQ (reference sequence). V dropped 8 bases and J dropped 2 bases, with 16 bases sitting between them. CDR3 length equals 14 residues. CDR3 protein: CASGPTGETYEQYF. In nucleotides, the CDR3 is TGTGCCAGCGGTCCGACGGGGGAAACCTACGAGCAGTACTTC.